This T cell receptor (beta chain) was identified during a study of regulatory T cells in long-lasting Graves disease. About the research overall: By definition, persistent Graves' disease involved antithyroid drugs for over 5 years alongside positive TSH receptor antibodies.

Building the TCR beta libraries relied on iRepertoire HTBI primers, and CDR3 regions underwent Arm-PCR. Per the original methods: Across samples, roughly 64 TRBV and around 14 TRBJ segments were found. TCRdb called the multiplex PCR reads again in MiXCR, with one record for every CDR3 protein. The V and J calls shown here were made by TCRdb, not taken from the authors' results. This sample has roughly 700,000 distinct CDR3 sequences, with 25% to 30% found just once. Time point given: persistent/refractory GD, antithyroid drugs over 5 years with positive TRAb. The authors made the TCR library using RNA they extracted from PBMCs. EDTA tubes held roughly 9.2 milliliters of peripheral blood from each patient. This TCR came from a female donor with Graves disease. Here the sequenced sample was peripheral blood mononuclear cells (PBMCs), taken when the disease was refractory, from a patient treated with antithyroid drugs.

The CDR3 loop reads CASSLDDRPNQPQHF. DNA for the CDR3: TGTGCCAGCAGTTTAGATGATCGTCCCAATCAGCCCCAGCATTTT. This rearrangement joins TRBV12-3 or TRBV12-4 to TRBJ1-5; no reliable D call. V was trimmed by 1 base and J by 3 bases, leaving 10 bases between them. This CDR3 contains 15 residues.